Below are 7 T cell receptor beta chains sequenced from a single sample in a study of patients and donors after allogeneic stem cell transplantation. Using its own MiXCR run on the RT-PCR reads, TCRdb lists one record per CDR3 protein. The repertoire has 150,000 to 200,000 distinct CDR3 sequences, 20% to 25% of them found once; the top ten carry around 26%. Source material: blood, either unsorted or a sorted T cell fraction (not recorded which). The origin of the receptors is a human donor who was either an allogeneic HSCT recipient or a stem cell or donor lymphocyte infusion donor (not recorded which). It is not recorded whose cells these are; they may come from a transplant donor.

This clonotype was recorded a few times. V is TRBV12-3 or TRBV12-4 and J is TRBJ1-3; D not certain. V lost 6 bases and J lost 0, with 6 bases in between. CDR3 size: 13 residues. CDR3 amino acids: CASRIASGNTIYF. CDR3 DNA: TGTGCCAGCAGAATTGCCTCTGGAAACACCATATATTTT.

This clonotype has a count of ten or more. The chain combines TRBV27 with TRBJ1-5; TRBD1 is a possible D gene (5 bases). Trimming left V 0 bases short and J 0 bases short, with 9 bases between. Looked up from germline, CDR1 is MNHEY and CDR2 is SMNVEV (reference sequence). This CDR3 spans 16 amino acids. CDR3 protein: CASSLSGRYSNQPQHF. The DNA for the CDR3 is TGTGCCAGCAGTTTATCGGGACGGTATAGCAATCAGCCCCAGCATTTT.

This clonotype came up a few times. CDR3 sequence reads: CSARDLSGAHSYNEQFF. Written as DNA, the CDR3 is TGCAGTGCTAGAGATCTTAGCGGGGCTCACTCCTACAATGAGCAGTTCTTC. J is TRBJ2-1 and V is TRBV20-1; TRBD2 matches 8 bases. This CDR3 is 17 amino acids long. Germline CDR1 DFQATT, CDR2 SNEGSKA (reference sequence). The ends lost 0 bases at V and 0 bases at J; junction bases unmatched: 7.

This clonotype has more than one count but fewer than ten. V gene TRBV12-3 or TRBV12-4 combines with J gene TRBJ1-6; TRBD1 matches at 7 bases. Losses at the gene ends were 4 bases for V and 4 bases for J; bases not matched to a gene: 7. This CDR3 is 16 amino acids long. The CDR3 sequence is CASSSSHRGYNSPLHF. The CDR3 DNA follows: TGTGCCAGCAGTTCCTCCCACAGGGGTTATAATTCACCCCTCCACTTT.

This chain joins TRBV28 and TRBJ2-5, with 7 bases that match TRBD1. This CDR3 is 14 amino acids long. Per the germline V gene, CDR1 is MDHEN and CDR2 is SYDVKM. The V and J ends lost 3 bases and 1 base, in that order; junction bases with no gene match: 2. The DNA of the CDR3 is TGTGCCAGCAGTTTGACAGGGTTCCAAGAGACCCAGTACTTC. Translated: CASSLTGFQETQYF.

The chain links TRBV20-1 to TRBJ2-1; possibly TRBD1 for D (8 bases). The CDR3 runs to 15 residues. V gave up 1 base and J gave up 7 bases, with 17 bases separating them. CDR1 and CDR2 (germline): DFQATT, SNEGSKA (reference sequence). For the CDR3, the DNA is TGCAGTGCTAGAGGCAGGGGGCGGGGGAATAATGAGCAGTTCTTC. It is translated as CSARGRGRGNNEQFF.

V is TRBV27 and J is TRBJ2-1; D gene ambiguous. V lost 3 bases and J 5 bases, leaving 11 bases between the germline ends. Germline V gene data show CDR1 as MNHEY and CDR2 as SMNVEV (reference sequence). The CDR3 sequence is 14 residues long. CDR3 amino acids: CASSFRMYDNEQFF. Written as DNA, the CDR3 is TGTGCCAGCAGTTTTCGTATGTATGACAATGAGCAGTTCTTC.